This TCR beta chain was captured in a study of Graves' ophthalmopathy and Graves' hyperthyroidism. About the research overall: At initial diagnosis, peripheral blood was obtained, and this preceded any treatment. Study observations and caveats: Detected in blood as well were most expanded thyroid clonotypes with frequency above 0.001.

The CDR3 loop spans 13 amino acids. Trimming took off 7 bases at V and 7 bases at J, with 14 bases between the two ends. Germline CDR1 and CDR2: MNHNS and SASEGT. As diagnostic evidence, clinical symptoms, serum thyroxine, TRAb, thyroid ultrasound and orbital computed tomography were relied upon. In its sample, this clonotype was seen many times. As yet, its antigen is unknown. Amplification from RNA transcripts yielded the TCR beta CDR3 regions. After a first-round RT-PCR with HTBI primers, a second-round multiplex PCR was run. TCRdb recomputed calls from the multiplex PCR reads with MiXCR, one row per CDR3 protein. The table has about 500,000 distinct CDR3 sequences, roughly an eighth seen once; the top ten hold 9.5% to 10%.

Sample: blood. The TCR was taken from a woman aged 25 to 39 with Graves' ophthalmopathy. The chain links TRBV6-1 to TRBJ1-5, with a tentative D call TRBD1 (5 bases). CDR3 residues: CASIGVGGQPQHF. DNA of the CDR3: TGTGCCAGCATTGGGGTGGGGGGACAGCCCCAGCATTTT.